This TCR beta chain was observed in a study of graft-versus-host responses after intestinal transplantation. Study overall: Transplantation in recipients was multivisceral, liver-intestinal, or isolated intestinal.

Germline CDR1 and CDR2: MNHEY and SVGAGI. V gave up 4 bases and J gave up 0 bases, with 7 bases separating them. There are 14 residues in the CDR3. For this clone: Antigen specificity is unknown.

Some clones are missing from TCRdb's copy, which holds only in-frame ones; the method was immunoSEQ multiplex PCR. Of about 85,000 clones listed, 91% are singletons. This TCR came from a human donor who was the organ donor for an intestinal transplant. The source was unstimulated CD8+ T cells sorted from spleen or lymph node cells, collected before transplant. The chain recombines TRBV6-5 with TRBJ1-3; TRBD1 might be the D (6 bases). The CDR3 region has the DNA TGTGCCAGCAGTTGGGACAACTCTGGAAACACCATATATTTT. Protein: CASSWDNSGNTIYF.